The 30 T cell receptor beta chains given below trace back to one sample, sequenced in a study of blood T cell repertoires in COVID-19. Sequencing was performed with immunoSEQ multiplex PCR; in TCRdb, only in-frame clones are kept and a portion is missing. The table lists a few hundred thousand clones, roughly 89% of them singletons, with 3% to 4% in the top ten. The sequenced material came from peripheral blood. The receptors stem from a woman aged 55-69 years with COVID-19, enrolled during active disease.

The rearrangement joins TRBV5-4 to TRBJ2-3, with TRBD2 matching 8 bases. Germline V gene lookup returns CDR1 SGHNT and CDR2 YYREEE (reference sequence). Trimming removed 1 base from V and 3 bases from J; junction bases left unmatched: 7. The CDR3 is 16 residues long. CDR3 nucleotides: TGTGCCAGCAGCTTGCGCGTCGGGGGGGTAACAGATACGCAGTATTTT. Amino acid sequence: CASSLRVGGVTDTQYF. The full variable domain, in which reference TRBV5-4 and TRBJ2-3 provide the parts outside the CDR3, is ETGVTQSPTHLIKTRGQQVTLRCSSQSGHNTVSWYQQALGQGPQFIFQYYREEENGRGNFPPRFSGLQFPNYSSELNVNALELDDSALYLCASSLRVGGVTDTQYFGPGTRLTVL.

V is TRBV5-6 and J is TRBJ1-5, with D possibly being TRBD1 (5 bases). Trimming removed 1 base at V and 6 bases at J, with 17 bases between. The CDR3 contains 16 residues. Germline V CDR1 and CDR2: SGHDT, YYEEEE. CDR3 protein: CASSLFGQGISQPQHF. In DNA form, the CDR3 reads TGTGCCAGCAGCTTGTTCGGGCAGGGTATTTCTCAGCCCCAGCATTTT.

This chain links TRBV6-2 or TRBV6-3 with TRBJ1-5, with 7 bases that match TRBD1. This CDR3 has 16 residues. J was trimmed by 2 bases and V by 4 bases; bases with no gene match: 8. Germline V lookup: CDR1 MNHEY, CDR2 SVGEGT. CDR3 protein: CASSWGQFGRNQPQHF. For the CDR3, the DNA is TGTGCCAGCAGTTGGGGACAGTTCGGGCGCAATCAGCCCCAGCATTTT.

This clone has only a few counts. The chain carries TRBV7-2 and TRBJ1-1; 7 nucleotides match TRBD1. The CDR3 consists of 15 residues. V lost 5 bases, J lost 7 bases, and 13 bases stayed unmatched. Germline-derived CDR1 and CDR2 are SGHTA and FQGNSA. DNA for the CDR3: TGTGCCAGCAGCGCGCGCTCGGGACAGAACGGTGAAGCTTTCTTT. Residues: CASSARSGQNGEAFF.

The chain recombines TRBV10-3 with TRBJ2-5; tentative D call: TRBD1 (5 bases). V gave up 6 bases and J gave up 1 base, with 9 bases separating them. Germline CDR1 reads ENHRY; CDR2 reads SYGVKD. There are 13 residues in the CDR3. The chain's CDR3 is CAIRQDPQETQYF. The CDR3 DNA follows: TGTGCCATCAGACAGGACCCCCAAGAGACCCAGTACTTC.

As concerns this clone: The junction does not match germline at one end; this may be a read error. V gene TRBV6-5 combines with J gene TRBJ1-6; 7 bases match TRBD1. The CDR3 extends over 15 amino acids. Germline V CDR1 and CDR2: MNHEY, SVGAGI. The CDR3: CASTYPTGDNSPLHF. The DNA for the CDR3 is TGTGCCAGCACTTACCCTACAGGGGATAATTCACCCCTCCACTTT.

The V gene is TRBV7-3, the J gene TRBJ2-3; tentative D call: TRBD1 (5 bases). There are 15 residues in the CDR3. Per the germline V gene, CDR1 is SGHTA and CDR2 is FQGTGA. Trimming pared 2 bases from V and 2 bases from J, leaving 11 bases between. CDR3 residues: CASSLDRTSTDTQYF. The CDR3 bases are TGTGCCAGCAGCTTAGATAGGACATCCACAGATACGCAGTATTTT.

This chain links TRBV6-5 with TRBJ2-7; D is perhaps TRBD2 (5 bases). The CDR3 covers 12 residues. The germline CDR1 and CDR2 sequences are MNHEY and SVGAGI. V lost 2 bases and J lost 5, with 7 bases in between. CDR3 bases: TGTGCCAGCAGTTACGACGGGGACGAGCAGTACTTC. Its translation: CASSYDGDEQYF.

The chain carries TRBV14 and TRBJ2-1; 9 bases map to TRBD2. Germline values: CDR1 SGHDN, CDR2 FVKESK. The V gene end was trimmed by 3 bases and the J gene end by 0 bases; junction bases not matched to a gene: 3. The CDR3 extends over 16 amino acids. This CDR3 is CASSQVAGASYNEQFF. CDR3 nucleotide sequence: TGTGCCAGCAGCCAGGTAGCGGGGGCCTCCTACAATGAGCAGTTCTTC.

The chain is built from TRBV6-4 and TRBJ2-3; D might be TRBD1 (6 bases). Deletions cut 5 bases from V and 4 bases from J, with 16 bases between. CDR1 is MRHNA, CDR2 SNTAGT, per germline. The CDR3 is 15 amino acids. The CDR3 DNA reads TGTGCCAGCAGTCGGGGACATAAATTGGCAGATACGCAGTATTTT. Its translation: CASSRGHKLADTQYF.

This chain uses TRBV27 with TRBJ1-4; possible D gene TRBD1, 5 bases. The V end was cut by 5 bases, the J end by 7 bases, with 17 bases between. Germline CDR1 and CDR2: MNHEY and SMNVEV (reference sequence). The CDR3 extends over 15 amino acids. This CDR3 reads CASSPPGGLSEKLFF. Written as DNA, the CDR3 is TGTGCCAGCAGTCCCCCGGGGGGTTTAAGTGAAAAACTGTTTTTT.

This chain's CDR3 is CSVENTGAYGYTF. CDR3 nucleotides: TGCAGCGTTGAAAACACAGGGGCCTATGGCTACACCTTC. The genes are TRBV29-1 and TRBJ1-2; TRBD1 matches at 7 bases. Per germline, CDR1 SQVTM and CDR2 ANQGSEA. The CDR3 is 13 residues long. The trim removed 2 bases at V and 4 bases at J, leaving 4 bases unmatched.

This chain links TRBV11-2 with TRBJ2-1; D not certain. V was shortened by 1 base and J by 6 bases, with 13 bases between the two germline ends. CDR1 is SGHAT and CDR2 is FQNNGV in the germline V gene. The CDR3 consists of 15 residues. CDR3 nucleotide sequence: TGTGCCAGCAGCTTAGGTCGATGGTCGAGCAATGAGCAGTTCTTC. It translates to CASSLGRWSSNEQFF.

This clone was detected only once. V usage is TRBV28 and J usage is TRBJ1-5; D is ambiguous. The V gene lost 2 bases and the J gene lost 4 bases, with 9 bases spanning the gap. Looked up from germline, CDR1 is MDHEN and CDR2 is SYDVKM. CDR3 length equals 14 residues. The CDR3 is CASSLVRGNQPQHF. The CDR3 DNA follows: TGTGCCAGCAGTTTAGTCAGAGGGAATCAGCCCCAGCATTTT.

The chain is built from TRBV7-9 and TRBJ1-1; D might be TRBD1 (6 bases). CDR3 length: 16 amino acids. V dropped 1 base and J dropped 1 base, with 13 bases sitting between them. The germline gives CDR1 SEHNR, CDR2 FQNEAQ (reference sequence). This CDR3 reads CASSLGVGGRNTEAFF. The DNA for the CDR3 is TGTGCCAGCAGCTTAGGCGTCGGGGGGCGGAACACTGAAGCTTTCTTT. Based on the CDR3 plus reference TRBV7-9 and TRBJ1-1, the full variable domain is DTGVSQNPRHKITKRGQNVTFRCDPISEHNRLYWYRQTLGQGPEFLTYFQNEAQLEKSRLLSDRFSAERPKGSFSTLEIQRTEQGDSAMYLCASSLGVGGRNTEAFFGQGTRLTVV.

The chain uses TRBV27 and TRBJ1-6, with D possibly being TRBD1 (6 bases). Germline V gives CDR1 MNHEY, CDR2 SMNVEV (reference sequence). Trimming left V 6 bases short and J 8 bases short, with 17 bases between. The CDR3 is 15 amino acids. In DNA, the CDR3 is TGTGCCAGCAGCCCAACAGGGAATAATTATTCACCCCTCCACTTT. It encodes CASSPTGNNYSPLHF.

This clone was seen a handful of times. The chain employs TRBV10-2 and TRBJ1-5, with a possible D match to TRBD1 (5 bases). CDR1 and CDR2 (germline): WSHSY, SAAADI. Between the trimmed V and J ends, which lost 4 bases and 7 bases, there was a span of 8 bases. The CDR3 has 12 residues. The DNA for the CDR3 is TGCGCCAGCAGTGTCACAGGCCAGCCCCAGCATTTT. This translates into CASSVTGQPQHF.

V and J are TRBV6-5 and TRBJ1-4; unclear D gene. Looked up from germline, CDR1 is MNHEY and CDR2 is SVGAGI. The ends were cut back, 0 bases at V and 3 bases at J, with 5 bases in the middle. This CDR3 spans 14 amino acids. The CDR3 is CASSYSTANEKLFF. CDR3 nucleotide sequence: TGTGCCAGCAGTTACTCTACGGCTAATGAAAAACTGTTTTTT.

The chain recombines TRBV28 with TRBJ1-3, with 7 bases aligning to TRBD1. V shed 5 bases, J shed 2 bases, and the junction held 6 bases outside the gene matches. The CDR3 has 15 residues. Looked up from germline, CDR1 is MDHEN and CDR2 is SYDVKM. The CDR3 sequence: CASSRSQGPGNTIYF. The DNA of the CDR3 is TGTGCCAGCAGTCGATCACAGGGGCCTGGAAACACCATATATTTT.

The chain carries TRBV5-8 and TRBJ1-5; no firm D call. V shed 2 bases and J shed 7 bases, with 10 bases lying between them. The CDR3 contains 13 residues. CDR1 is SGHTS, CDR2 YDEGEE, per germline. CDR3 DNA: TGTGCCAGCAGCTTAAGGAGGGAACAGCCCCAGCATTTT. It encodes CASSLRREQPQHF.

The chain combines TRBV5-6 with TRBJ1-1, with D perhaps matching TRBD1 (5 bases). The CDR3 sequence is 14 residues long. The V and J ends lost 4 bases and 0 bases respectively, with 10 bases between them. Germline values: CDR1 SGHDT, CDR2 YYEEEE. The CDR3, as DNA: TGTGCCAGCAGCCTCGGACATTTGAACACTGAAGCTTTCTTT. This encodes CASSLGHLNTEAFF.

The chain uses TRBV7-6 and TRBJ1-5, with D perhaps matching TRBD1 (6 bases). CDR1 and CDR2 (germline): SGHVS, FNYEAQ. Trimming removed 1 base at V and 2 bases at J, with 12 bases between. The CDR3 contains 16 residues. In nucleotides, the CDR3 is TGTGCCAGCAGCTTAGTCCCAGGGGTCGGCAATCAGCCCCAGCATTTT. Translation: CASSLVPGVGNQPQHF.

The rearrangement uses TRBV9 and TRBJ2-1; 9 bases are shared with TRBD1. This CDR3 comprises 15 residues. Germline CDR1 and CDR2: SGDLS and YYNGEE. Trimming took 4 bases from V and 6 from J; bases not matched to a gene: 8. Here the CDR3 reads CASSPGDRVVNEQFF. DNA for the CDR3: TGTGCCAGCAGCCCAGGGGACAGGGTTGTCAATGAGCAGTTCTTC.

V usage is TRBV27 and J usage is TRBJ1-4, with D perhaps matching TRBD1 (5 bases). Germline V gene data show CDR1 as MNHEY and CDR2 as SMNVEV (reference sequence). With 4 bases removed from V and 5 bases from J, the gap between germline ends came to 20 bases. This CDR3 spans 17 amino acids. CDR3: CASSYSVVGGGNEKLFF. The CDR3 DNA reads TGTGCCAGCAGTTACTCAGTCGTGGGGGGGGGAAATGAAAAACTGTTTTTT.

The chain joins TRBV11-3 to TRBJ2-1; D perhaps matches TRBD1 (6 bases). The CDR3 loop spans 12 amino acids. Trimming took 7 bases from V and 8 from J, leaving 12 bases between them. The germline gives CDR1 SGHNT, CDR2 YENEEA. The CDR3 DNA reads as TGTGCCAGCATGTCAGGGGTCGATGAGCAGTTCTTC. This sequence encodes CASMSGVDEQFF.

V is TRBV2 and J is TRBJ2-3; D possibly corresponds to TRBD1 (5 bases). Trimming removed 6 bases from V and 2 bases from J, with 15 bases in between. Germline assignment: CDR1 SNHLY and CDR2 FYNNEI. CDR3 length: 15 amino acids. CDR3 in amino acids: CASRDSRSFTDTQYF. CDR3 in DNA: TGTGCCAGCAGAGACAGCAGAAGTTTCACAGATACGCAGTATTTT.

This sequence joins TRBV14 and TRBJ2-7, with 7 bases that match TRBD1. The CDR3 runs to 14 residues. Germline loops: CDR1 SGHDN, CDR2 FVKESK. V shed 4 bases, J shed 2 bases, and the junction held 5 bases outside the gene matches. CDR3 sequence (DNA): TGTGCCAGCAGCCTAAGACAGGGAGCCTACGAGCAGTACTTC. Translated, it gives CASSLRQGAYEQYF.

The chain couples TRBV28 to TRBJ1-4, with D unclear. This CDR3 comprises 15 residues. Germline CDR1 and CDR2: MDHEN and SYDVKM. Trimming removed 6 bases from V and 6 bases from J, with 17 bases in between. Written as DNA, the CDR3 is TGTGCCAGCAGAGACTCCGCGGGAGGTGATGAAAAACTGTTTTTT. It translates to CASRDSAGGDEKLFF.

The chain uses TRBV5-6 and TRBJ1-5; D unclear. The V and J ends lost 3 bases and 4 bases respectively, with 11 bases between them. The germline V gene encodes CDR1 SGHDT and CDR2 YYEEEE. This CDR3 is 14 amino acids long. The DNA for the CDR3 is TGTGCCAGCAGCTGGGCCTTTGGTAATCAGCCCCAGCATTTT. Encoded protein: CASSWAFGNQPQHF.

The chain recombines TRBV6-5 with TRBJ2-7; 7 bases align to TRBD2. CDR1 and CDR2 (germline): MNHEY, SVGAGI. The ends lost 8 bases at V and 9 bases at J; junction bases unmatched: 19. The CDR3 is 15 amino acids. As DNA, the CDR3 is TGTGCCAGCCTAGGCGGTAGCGGGCCCGGGGTGGGGCAGTACTTC. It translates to CASLGGSGPGVGQYF.